The 21 T cell receptor beta chains listed next were all sequenced from one sample in a study of regulatory T cells in long-lasting Graves disease. Construction of the TCR beta libraries employed iRepertoire HTBI primers in conjunction with Arm-PCR of CDR3 regions. A single record per CDR3 protein comes from TCRdb applying MiXCR to the multiplex PCR reads. The repertoire has about 450,000 distinct CDR3 sequences, about 17% of them found once; the top ten carry around 10%. Time point reported: newly diagnosed GD, antithyroid drugs for less than 3 months. PBMCs provided the RNA from which the TCR library was made. The same specimen was also included in a second study, on T cells in Graves' hyperthyroidism and ophthalmopathy.

Here the sequenced sample was peripheral blood mononuclear cells (PBMCs), taken at new diagnosis, from a patient treated with antithyroid drugs. Every receptor here comes from a woman in her thirties with Graves disease.

This clonotype was detected ten times or more. CDR3 residues: CASSERTGDLPNEQFF. The CDR3 bases are TGTGCCAGCAGTGAGCGGACAGGGGATCTCCCCAATGAGCAGTTCTTC. The chain has TRBV2 and TRBJ2-1, with 9 bases that match TRBD1. V was pared by 3 bases and J by 6 bases, with 9 bases of the junction left unmatched. Germline lookup yields CDR1 SNHLY and CDR2 FYNNEI. This CDR3 has 16 amino acids.

The CDR3 here is CASSPGTAHQESFF. The CDR3 nucleotides read TGTGCCAGCAGCCCCGGGACAGCTCATCAGGAATCGTTCTTC. The V call is TRBV7-9, the J call TRBJ2-1; 7 bases match TRBD1. The J segment lost 15 bases and the V segment lost 5 bases, leaving 16 bases of the junction unmatched. Germline values: CDR1 SEHNR, CDR2 FQNEAQ (reference sequence). This CDR3 is built from 14 residues.

Many counts were recorded for this clonotype. The V and J genes are TRBV30 and TRBJ1-2, with D uncertain. The CDR3 covers 11 residues. The V end was cut by 8 bases, the J end by 2 bases, with 9 bases between. CDR1 and CDR2 from the germline V gene are GTSNPN and SVGIG (reference sequence). Written as DNA, the CDR3 is TGTGCCCGTGCAGCGAACTATGGCTACACCTTC. Its protein is CARAANYGYTF.

The chain recombines TRBV28 with TRBJ1-2, with a weak D call TRBD1 (6 bases). The CDR3 runs 16 residues. CDR1 and CDR2 (germline): MDHEN, SYDVKM. The V and J ends lost 4 bases and 1 base respectively, with 16 bases between them. The CDR3 reads CASSSGQRRLNYGYTF. For the CDR3, the DNA is TGTGCCAGCAGTTCCGGACAGCGCCGACTTAACTATGGCTACACCTTC.

The gene calls are TRBV27 and TRBJ2-3; TRBD1 might be the D (6 bases). Trimming removed 5 bases at V and 1 base at J, with 13 bases between. Germline values: CDR1 MNHEY, CDR2 SMNVEV (reference sequence). The CDR3 covers 15 residues. The CDR3 nucleotides read TGTGCCAGCAGTCTGGACAGTTTAGGCACAGATACGCAGTATTTT. It encodes CASSLDSLGTDTQYF.

This clonotype came up many times. The chain recombines TRBV24-1 with TRBJ2-1; D is undetermined. Germline loops: CDR1 KGHDR, CDR2 SFDVKD. This CDR3 has 16 amino acids. V dropped 4 bases and J dropped 2 bases, with 14 bases sitting between them. CDR3 in DNA: TGTGCCACCAGTGACCCGGCAGGAGCCACCTACAATGAGCAGTTCTTC. Its translation: CATSDPAGATYNEQFF.

A word on this clonotype: The junction and the germline gene differ at one end; a read error may be behind it. The chain has TRBV4-1 and TRBJ2-7; D is ambiguous. Germline CDR1 is MGHRA and CDR2 is YSYEKL. The length of the CDR3 is 10 residues. The CDR3 DNA sequence: TGCGCCAGCAGCCAAGTGACGCGAAACTTC. Its translation is CASSQVTRNF.

This CDR3 is CAISGTSGNYEQYF. The CDR3 DNA reads TGTGCCATCTCCGGGACTAGCGGGAACTACGAGCAGTACTTC. This rearrangement joins TRBV10-3 to TRBJ2-7; 13 positions match TRBD2. This CDR3 is 14 amino acids long. The V and J ends lost 8 bases and 3 bases, in that order; junction bases with no gene match: 4. In germline, CDR1 is ENHRY, CDR2 SYGVKD.

There are many counts of this clonotype. The V call is TRBV2, the J call TRBJ2-2; 7 bases align to TRBD1. The CDR3 is 15 residues long. The V gene's germline CDR1 is SNHLY and CDR2 FYNNEI. The junction had 8 bases not matched to a gene; V was cut back by 4 bases and J by 6 bases. CDR3 in amino acids: CASSGARGKAGELFF. The CDR3 DNA follows: TGTGCCAGCAGTGGGGCCAGGGGGAAGGCCGGGGAGCTGTTTTTT.

The rearrangement joins TRBV20-1 to TRBJ2-5; TRBD2 matches 12 bases. Germline CDR1 reads DFQATT; CDR2 reads SNEGSKA (reference sequence). This CDR3 is 14 amino acids long. V trimming: 6 bases; J trimming: 4 bases; junction bases outside the gene matches: 6. CDR3 sequence (DNA): TGCAGTGCAACTAGCGGGGGGCGGGGAGAGACCCAGTACTTC. It yields the protein CSATSGGRGETQYF.

Regarding this clonotype: Here the CDR3 omits its conserved ending phenylalanine or tryptophan, so a read error is the likely source. The chain has TRBV2 and TRBJ2-4, with TRBD2 as a possible D gene (6 bases). This CDR3 has 15 amino acids. Germline V CDR1 and CDR2: SNHLY, FYNNEI. The CDR3 reads CASSSGKGRKSIQYL. The CDR3 bases are TGTGCCAGCAGTAGCGGTAAGGGGAGGAAAAGCATTCAGTACCTC.

This clonotype was counted at least ten times. V and J are TRBV12-3 or TRBV12-4 and TRBJ1-1, with 7 bases fitting TRBD1. The V gene end was trimmed by 7 bases and the J gene end by 1 base; junction bases not matched to a gene: 6. CDR3 length: 14 amino acids. The CDR3 loop is CASNLQGGNTEAFF. CDR3 bases: TGTGCCAGCAATCTTCAGGGGGGGAACACTGAAGCTTTCTTT.

This clonotype was detected many times. The chain carries TRBV28 and TRBJ2-7, with TRBD1 matching 10 bases. After removal of 5 bases from V and 4 bases from J, the junction contained 14 bases not matched to a gene. Germline values: CDR1 MDHEN, CDR2 SYDVKM. There are 17 residues in the CDR3. The CDR3 sequence is CASSTGRTGGPTYEQYF. In DNA, the CDR3 is TGTGCCAGCAGTACCGGGAGGACAGGGGGTCCCACTTACGAGCAGTACTTC. The whole variable domain, remainder taken from reference TRBV28 and TRBJ2-7, is DVKVTQSSRYLVKRTGEKVFLECVQDMDHENMFWYRQDPGLGLRLIYFSYDVKMKEKGDIPEGYSVSREKKERFSLILESASTNQTSMYLCASSTGRTGGPTYEQYFGPGTRLTVT.

In regard to this clonotype: A far bigger clonotype differs at one base, so this is likely a read error. The chain recombines TRBV7-2 with TRBJ2-4; D remains unclear. The CDR3 runs 13 residues. Germline values: CDR1 SGHTA, CDR2 FQGNSA. In DNA form, the CDR3 reads TGTGCCAGCAGCTTAGACGCCCGCAATGAGCAGTCCTTC. Encoded protein: CASSLDARNEQSF. The variable domain in full, with the rest retrieved from reference TRBV7-2 and TRBJ2-4, is GAGVSQSPSNKVTEKGKDVELRCDPISGHTALYWYRQSLGQGLEFLIYFQGNSAPDKSGLPSDRFSAERTGGSVSTLTIQRTQQEDSAVYLCASSLDARNEQSFGAGTRLSVL.

This chain connects TRBV20-1 to TRBJ1-2; D possibly corresponds to TRBD1 (6 bases). Germline V gene data show CDR1 as DFQATT and CDR2 as SNEGSKA (reference sequence). V gave up 0 bases and J gave up 4 bases, with 15 bases separating them. The CDR3 sequence is 15 residues long. CDR3 loop: CSARDAGQPLYGYTF. The CDR3 DNA sequence: TGCAGTGCTAGAGATGCCGGACAGCCCCTCTATGGCTACACCTTC.

DNA of the CDR3: TGTGCCAGTAGTATAGATCAGGTGCGTGGGGCTTTCTTT. It specifies CASSIDQVRGAFF. The V and J genes are TRBV19 and TRBJ1-1; D call uncertain. CDR3 length equals 13 residues. CDR1 is LNHDA, CDR2 SQIVND, per germline (reference sequence). The V end was cut by 0 bases, the J end by 11 bases, with 13 bases between. The entire variable domain, with the rest obtained from reference TRBV19 and TRBJ1-1, is as follows: DGGITQSPKYLFRKEGQNVTLSCEQNLNHDAMYWYRQDPGQGLRLIYYSQIVNDFQKGDIAEGYSVSREKKESFPLTVTSAQKNPTAFYLCASSIDQVRGAFFGQGTRLTVV.

This chain connects TRBV20-1 to TRBJ1-5; D unresolved. In germline, CDR1 is DFQATT, CDR2 SNEGSKA (reference sequence). V dropped 5 bases and J dropped 4 bases, with 12 bases sitting between them. CDR3 length equals 13 residues. The CDR3 is CSAGDEPNQPQHF. The CDR3 DNA reads TGCAGTGCTGGCGACGAACCAAATCAGCCCCAGCATTTT.

The J gene is TRBJ2-1, the V gene TRBV7-8; perhaps TRBD1 as D (8 bases). CDR3 length equals 13 residues. Looked up from germline, CDR1 is SGHVS and CDR2 is FQNEAQ. V shed 9 bases and J shed 7 bases, with 16 bases lying between them. The CDR3 nucleotides are TGTGCCAGTACGGACAGGGAGGGTAATGAGCAGTTCTTC. Amino acids: CASTDREGNEQFF.

Many counts were recorded for this clonotype. J is TRBJ1-1 and V is TRBV7-9, with D hard to call. V gave up 5 bases and J gave up 3 bases, with 16 bases separating them. This CDR3 has 15 amino acids. Germline CDR1 reads SEHNR; CDR2 reads FQNEAQ (reference sequence). Written as DNA, the CDR3 is TGTGCCAGCAGCCCTGATGACTCGACGGACACTGAAGCTTTCTTT. Translating gives CASSPDDSTDTEAFF.

This clonotype was observed at least ten times. For the CDR3, the DNA is TGTGCCAGCAGCCAACCCGACAGGGGCACTGAAGCTTTCTTT. Protein: CASSQPDRGTEAFF. V gene TRBV3-1 combines with J gene TRBJ1-1; 8 nucleotides agree with TRBD1. The CDR3 is 14 residues long. Germline CDR1 LGHDT, CDR2 YNNKEL (reference sequence). Trimming cost V 2 bases and J 4 bases; bases outside gene matches: 3.

In its sample, this clonotype was seen a few times. The V call is TRBV6-1, the J call TRBJ2-7, with 13 bases aligning to TRBD2. After removal of 6 bases from V and 2 bases from J, the junction contained 10 bases not matched to a gene. From germline, CDR1 is MNHNS and CDR2 SASEGT. CDR3 length: 17 residues. In nucleotides, the CDR3 is TGTGCCAGCAGCCGGACTAGCGGGAGAAGTGGGGCCTACGAGCAGTACTTC. Its protein is CASSRTSGRSGAYEQYF.